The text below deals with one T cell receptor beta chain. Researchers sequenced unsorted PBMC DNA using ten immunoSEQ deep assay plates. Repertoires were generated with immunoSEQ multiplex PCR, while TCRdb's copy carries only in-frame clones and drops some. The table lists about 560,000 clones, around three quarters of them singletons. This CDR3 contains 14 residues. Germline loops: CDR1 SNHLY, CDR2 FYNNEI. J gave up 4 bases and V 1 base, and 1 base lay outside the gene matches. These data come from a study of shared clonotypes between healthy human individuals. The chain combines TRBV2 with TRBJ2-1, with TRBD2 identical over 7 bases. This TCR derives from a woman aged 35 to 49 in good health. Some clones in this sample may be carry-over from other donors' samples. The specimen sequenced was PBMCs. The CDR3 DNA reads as TGTGCCAGCAGTGAAGGGACTAGTTACAATGAGCAGTTCTTC. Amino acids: CASSEGTSYNEQFF.